This T cell receptor (beta chain) was documented in a study of T-cell memory formation after mild COVID-19. In this sample, this clonotype turned up many times. Its antigen is still unknown. Findings and caveats of the study: While clones contracting from day 15 to 85 were balanced between CD4 and CD8, later expanders leaned CD4+. Pre-infection memory carried some responding clones, suggesting that cross-reactive memory joined.

Germline CDR1 SGHRS, CDR2 YFSETQ. J gave up 1 base and V 3 bases, and 7 bases lay outside the gene matches. This CDR3 has 16 residues. TCRdb reprocessed the 5' RACE reads via MiXCR and lists one record per CDR3 protein. The sample has roughly 190,000 distinct CDR3 sequences, around 19% seen once. This sequence originates from an adult woman who had mild COVID-19 (a few samples of this study predate the infection). Cell type and time point are not known. V gene TRBV5-1 combines with J gene TRBJ2-5, with TRBD2 matching 9 bases. What was sequenced was PBMCs or a T cell subset sorted from them (not recorded which). The CDR3 nucleotides are TGCGCCAGCAGCTCCGGGGCTAGCGGGGTCCAAGAGACCCAGTACTTC. Its protein is CASSSGASGVQETQYF.